These 15 T cell receptor beta chains share one sample of origin, sequenced in a study of T cells in Graves' hyperthyroidism and ophthalmopathy. The TCR beta CDR3 regions underwent amplification using RNA transcripts as the source. Primed by the HTBI set, a first-round RT-PCR was run on the TCR CDR3. TCRdb re-called the multiplex PCR reads with MiXCR, one entry per CDR3 protein. The repertoire includes over 300,000 distinct CDR3 sequences, around 13% of them detected once, and roughly 11% sits in the top ten. Sequenced input: blood. These receptors originate from a woman aged 55-75 years with Graves' hyperthyroidism.

This clonotype occurred a few times. This rearrangement joins TRBV19 to TRBJ2-1, with D unclear. This CDR3 contains 14 residues. The ends were cut back, 3 bases at V and 5 bases at J, with 11 bases in the middle. From germline, CDR1 is LNHDA and CDR2 SQIVND (reference sequence). The CDR3 DNA is TGTGCCAGTAGTATTGTTACTGCAAACAATGAGCAGTTCTTC. It encodes CASSIVTANNEQFF. The whole variable domain, remainder taken from reference TRBV19 and TRBJ2-1, is DGGITQSPKYLFRKEGQNVTLSCEQNLNHDAMYWYRQDPGQGLRLIYYSQIVNDFQKGDIAEGYSVSREKKESFPLTVTSAQKNPTAFYLCASSIVTANNEQFFGPGTRLTVL.

This clonotype was counted between two and nine times. The chain uses TRBV19 and TRBJ2-4; TRBD1 agrees at 11 bases. The CDR3 sequence is 13 residues long. Germline V gene sequence: CDR1 LNHDA, CDR2 SQIVND (reference sequence). V gave up 9 bases and J gave up 6 bases; unmatched junction bases: 4. CDR3 sequence reads: CARRTGGINIQYF. Written as DNA, the CDR3 is TGTGCCAGGCGGACAGGGGGCATAAACATTCAGTACTTC.

This clonotype occurred many times. The V gene is TRBV10-2, the J gene TRBJ2-7, with D perhaps being TRBD1 or TRBD2 (5 bases each). Trimming left V 6 bases short and J 0 bases short, with 9 bases between. Germline V gene data show CDR1 as WSHSY and CDR2 as SAAADI. This CDR3 is built from 13 residues. CDR3 DNA: TGCGCCAGCAGCGGGGCGGCCTCCTACGAGCAGTACTTC. Translated, it gives CASSGAASYEQYF.

Concerning this clonotype: A much larger clone differs by one base, so this may be a read error. The chain links TRBV5-1 to TRBJ2-7; 8 bases are shared with TRBD2. The length of the CDR3 is 17 residues. CDR1 and CDR2 (germline): SGHRS, YFSETQ. The CDR3 reads CANSLAGGGRSSYEQYF. CDR3 coding DNA: TGCGCCAACAGCTTGGCCGGGGGGGGCAGGAGCTCCTACGAGCAGTACTTC.

This clonotype was counted ten times or more. The gene calls are TRBV20-1 and TRBJ1-6; TRBD1 matches at 8 bases. The V gene's germline CDR1 is DFQATT and CDR2 SNEGSKA (reference sequence). The CDR3 is made up of 12 amino acids. The CDR3 spells CRPRDRRSPLHF. The CDR3 nucleotides read TGCAGACCCCGGGACAGGAGATCACCCCTCCACTTT.

This clonotype turned up a few times. Here the CDR3 DNA reads TGTGCCAGCAGTACTCCGGGACAGGGGGAAGAGACCCAGTACTTC. The encoded protein is CASSTPGQGEETQYF. The V gene is TRBV27, the J gene TRBJ2-5; TRBD1 matches 11 bases. The CDR3 contains 15 residues. Per germline, CDR1 MNHEY and CDR2 SMNVEV (reference sequence). V dropped 5 bases and J dropped 3; count of bases not matched to a gene: 5.

This clonotype has at least ten counts. The chain couples TRBV7-9 to TRBJ2-2, with D perhaps TRBD2 (6 bases). This CDR3 contains 16 residues. Trimming removed 0 bases from V and 5 bases from J, with 13 bases in between. The germline V gene encodes CDR1 SEHNR and CDR2 FQNEAQ (reference sequence). CDR3 DNA sequence: TGTGCCAGCAGCTTAGCGCATCCGGGAGAGACCGGGGAGCTGTTTTTT. It codes for CASSLAHPGETGELFF.

This chain joins TRBV7-8 and TRBJ1-1, with D unclear. The germline V gene encodes CDR1 SGHVS and CDR2 FQNEAQ. The CDR3 contains 13 residues. Trimming left V 3 bases short and J 7 bases short, with 12 bases between. Here the CDR3 reads CASSFSPAGEAFF. The CDR3 region has the DNA TGTGCCAGCAGCTTCTCCCCCGCAGGTGAAGCTTTCTTT.

Concerning this clonotype: A much more abundant neighbour one base away suggests this may be a read error. J is TRBJ1-5 and V is TRBV3-1; D call uncertain. The CDR3 runs 13 residues. Germline-derived CDR1 and CDR2 are LGHDT and YNNKEL (reference sequence). Here the CDR3 reads CAGSHGPLKSQHF. CDR3 in DNA: TGTGCCGGCAGCCACGGACCTCTCAAGTCCCAGCATTTT.

A few counts support this clonotype. The V call is TRBV20-1, the J call TRBJ1-2; no clear D. V gave up 3 bases and J gave up 5 bases, with 16 bases separating them. Germline CDR1 DFQATT, CDR2 SNEGSKA (reference sequence). This CDR3 is built from 14 residues. CDR3 DNA: TGCAGTGCTAGGGACGGTCTCTACTCATATGGCTACACCTTC. Its protein product is CSARDGLYSYGYTF.

V and J are TRBV7-3 and TRBJ2-1; 12 positions match TRBD2. V dropped 5 bases and J dropped 6; count of bases not matched to a gene: 5. Germline lookup yields CDR1 SGHTA and CDR2 FQGTGA. The CDR3 is 15 residues long. CDR3 nucleotides: TGTGCCAGCAGCCCGACTAGCGGGAGACCCAATGAGCAGTTCTTC. Its protein product is CASSPTSGRPNEQFF.

This clonotype has ten or more counts. This rearrangement joins TRBV27 to TRBJ1-1, with unresolved D. The V gene lost 6 bases and the J gene lost 1 base, with 12 bases spanning the gap. The germline gives CDR1 MNHEY, CDR2 SMNVEV (reference sequence). This CDR3 spans 14 amino acids. CDR3 coding DNA: TGTGCCAGCAGATCAGCGAGCTGGAACACTGAAGCTTTCTTT. Its protein is CASRSASWNTEAFF.

This clonotype was seen only a few times. The chain employs TRBV4-1 and TRBJ1-1; 7 bases match TRBD1. V gave up 7 bases and J gave up 12 bases; unmatched junction bases: 20. This CDR3 contains 15 residues. Germline CDR1 reads MGHRA; CDR2 reads YSYEKL. The CDR3 bases are TGCGCCAGCAAATCGGTAGGGGGCCGACGGGAAGGAACTTTCTTT. Its translation: CASKSVGGRREGTFF.

This clonotype has more than one count but fewer than ten. This chain uses TRBV4-1 with TRBJ1-2, with 7 nucleotides matching TRBD1. CDR1 and CDR2 from the germline V gene are MGHRA and YSYEKL. The CDR3 runs 17 residues. V lost 7 bases and J lost 4; bases outside the gene matches: 18. The CDR3 sequence is CASTPGRQGQLSYGYTF. CDR3 sequence (DNA): TGCGCCAGCACCCCTGGGAGGCAGGGACAGCTGTCCTATGGCTACACCTTC.

The chain recombines TRBV11-2 with TRBJ2-1; TRBD1 matches 7 bases. The CDR3 sequence is 17 residues long. The germline V gene has CDR1 SGHAT and CDR2 FQNNGV. J lost 4 bases, V lost 4 bases, and 13 bases had no gene match. The CDR3 region is CASSSRTGTARYNEQFF. DNA of the CDR3: TGTGCCAGCAGCTCGCGAACCGGGACAGCGAGATACAATGAGCAGTTCTTC.